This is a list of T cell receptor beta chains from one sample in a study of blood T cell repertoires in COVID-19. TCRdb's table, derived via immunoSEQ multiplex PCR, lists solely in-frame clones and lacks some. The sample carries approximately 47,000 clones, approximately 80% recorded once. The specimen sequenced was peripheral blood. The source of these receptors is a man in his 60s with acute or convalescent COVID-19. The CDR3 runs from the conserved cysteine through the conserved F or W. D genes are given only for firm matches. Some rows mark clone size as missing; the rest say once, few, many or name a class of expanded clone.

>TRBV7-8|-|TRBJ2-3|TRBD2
TGTGCCAGCAAGCCTATAGCGGGGCGAATGGCAGATACGCAGTATTTT
CASKPIAGRMADTQYF
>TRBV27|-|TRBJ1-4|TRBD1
TGTGCCAGCAGGGCGACCGGGACAGGGACAAAAAAACTGTTTTTT
CASRATGTGTKKLFF
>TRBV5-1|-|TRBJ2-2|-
TGCGCCAGCAGCTGGGGGGCCGGGGAGCTGTTTTTT
CASSWGAGELFF
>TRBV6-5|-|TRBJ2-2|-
TGTGCCAGCAGTTTTTACTCTACCGGGGAGCTGTTTTTT
CASSFYSTGELFF
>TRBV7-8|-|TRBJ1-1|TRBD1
TGTGCCAGCACTAGAACAGGGGACACTGAAGCTTTCTTT
CASTRTGDTEAFF
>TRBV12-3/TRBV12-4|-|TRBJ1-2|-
TGTGCCAGCCCCCCTATGGGCAACTATGGCTACACCTTC
CASPPMGNYGYTF
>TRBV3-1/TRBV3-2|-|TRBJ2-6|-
TGTGCCAGCAGCCAAGGTAGCGCCAACGTCCTGACTTTC
CASSQGSANVLTF
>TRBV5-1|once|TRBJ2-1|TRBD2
TGCGCCAGCAGCTTGACCCCTAGCGGGGGCGATGAGCAGTTCTTC
CASSLTPSGGDEQFF
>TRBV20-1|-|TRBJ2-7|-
TGCAGTGTGGGGCGGGGCTACGAGCAGTACTTC
CSVGRGYEQYF
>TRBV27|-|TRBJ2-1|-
TGTGCCAGCAGTTTAAACTTAGACAATGAGCAGTTCTTC
CASSLNLDNEQFF
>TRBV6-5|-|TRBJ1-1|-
TGTGCCAGCAGCTCTAGAAGGATCACTGAAGCTTTCTTT
CASSSRRITEAFF
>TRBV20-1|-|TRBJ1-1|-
TGCAGTGCTAGTTCGGCGGGCTCGAACACTGAAGCTTTCTTT
CSASSAGSNTEAFF
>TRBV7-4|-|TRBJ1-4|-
TGTGCCAGCAGCTTAGGAGGGGCAGGGTTGGGGACTGCAACTAATGAAAAACTGTTTTTT
CASSLGGAGLGTATNEKLFF
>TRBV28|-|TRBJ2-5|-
TGTGCCAGCAGAGTCTCGGGGGAAGAGACCCAGTACTTC
CASRVSGEETQYF
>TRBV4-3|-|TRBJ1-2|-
TGCGCCAGCAGCCAAGATCTCTTTTCTAACACGGGACAAAACTATGGCTACACCTTC
CASSQDLFSNTGQNYGYTF
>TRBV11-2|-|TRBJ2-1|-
TGTGCCAGCAGCCCAACTGAGAGGGGGGGCTCCTACAATGAGCAGTTCTTC
CASSPTERGGSYNEQFF
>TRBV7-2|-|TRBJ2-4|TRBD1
TGTGCCAGCAGCCCGGGACAGGCGACTAACATTCAGTACTTC
CASSPGQATNIQYF
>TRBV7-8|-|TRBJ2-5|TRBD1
TGTGCCAGCAGCCCGCGTCTAGGACAGGGAATCGAGACCCAGTACTTC
CASSPRLGQGIETQYF
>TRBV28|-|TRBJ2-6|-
TGTGCCAGCAGACTAAATACGGGGGCCAACGTCCTGACTTTC
CASRLNTGANVLTF
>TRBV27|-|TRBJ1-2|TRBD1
TGTGCCAGCAGTGGTCGGACAGGGTTCGGCTACACCTTC
CASSGRTGFGYTF
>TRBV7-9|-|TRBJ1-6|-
TGTGCCAGCAGCGGGAAAGGGGGACAAAATTCACCCCTCCACTTT
CASSGKGGQNSPLHF
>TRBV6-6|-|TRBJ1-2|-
TGTGCCAGCAGTTATGGGTCCCAGGGTAACTATGGCTACACCTTC
CASSYGSQGNYGYTF
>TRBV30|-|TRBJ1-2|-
TGTGCCTGGAGCAACGGACACGACGCCTATGGCTACACCTTC
CAWSNGHDAYGYTF
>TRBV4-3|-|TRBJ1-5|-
TGCGCCAGCAGCCAAGAGGACAGACCCAATCAGCCCCAGCATTTT
CASSQEDRPNQPQHF
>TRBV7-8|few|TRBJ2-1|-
TGTGCCAGCAACCCCCCTTTACGGGAGAGCTCCTACAATGAGCAGTTCTTC
CASNPPLRESSYNEQFF
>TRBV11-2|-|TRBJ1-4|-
TGTGCCAGCAGCTTAGGGCTGGGTGGGGCTGAGTGGAAACTGTTTTTT
CASSLGLGGAEWKLFF
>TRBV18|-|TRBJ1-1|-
TGTGCCAGCTCACCACCGAACAGGGTGGACACTGAAGCTTTCTTT
CASSPPNRVDTEAFF
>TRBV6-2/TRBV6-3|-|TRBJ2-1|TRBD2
TGTGCCAGCAGTTACTCTTCTAGCGGGGGGTCCTACAATGAGCAGTTCTTC
CASSYSSSGGSYNEQFF
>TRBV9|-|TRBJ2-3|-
TGTGCCAGCAGCGTAGTACCAGGAAGCACAGATACGCAGTATTTT
CASSVVPGSTDTQYF
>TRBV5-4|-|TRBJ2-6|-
TGTGCCAGCAGCTTGCGGGGCTCTGGGGCCAACGTCCTGACTTTC
CASSLRGSGANVLTF